This T cell receptor beta chain was sequenced during a study of cytotoxic CD8 clonotypes in ibrutinib-treated CLL. Study-wide background: The group held approximately eleven relapsed/refractory and 15 treatment-naive patients, with roughly 17 IGHV unmutated. Responses comprised 24 partial and 2 complete; at median roughly 64 months, about 14 remained remitted and approximately 12 progressed.

Notes on the study in general: Public clonotypes occurred uncommonly; on treatment, they contracted or remained stable. Progressing patients had sampling times that differed from those of sustained-remission patients.

From germline, CDR1 is GTSNPN and CDR2 SVGIG (reference sequence). CDR3 size: 14 residues. V was clipped by 1 base and J by 3 bases; unmatched bases: 6. This clone was counted a few times. Its antigen is undetermined. This table comes from immunoSEQ multiplex PCR, and its TCRdb copy is limited to in-frame clones, with some not included. The profile shows roughly 250,000 clones, 60% to 75% of them singletons. The input for sequencing was PBMCs, taken after 24 months of ibrutinib treatment. The chain uses TRBV30 and TRBJ2-7, with 7 bases lining up with TRBD2. The clonotype was recovered from a human donor with chronic lymphocytic leukemia. The DNA of the CDR3 is TGTGCCTGGAGTGGGGGAGGGACCCGCTACGAGCAGTACTTC. Its translation: CAWSGGGTRYEQYF.